The clone carrying this T cell receptor (beta chain) has ten or more counts. CDR3 regions were amplified by Arm-PCR using iRepertoire HTBI primers to build TCR beta libraries. TCRdb re-called the multiplex PCR reads with MiXCR, one entry per CDR3 protein. The data contain fewer than 550,000 distinct CDR3 sequences, 20% to 25% of them singletons. The sample belongs to a study of regulatory T cells in long-lasting Graves disease. V lost 5 bases and J lost 1, with 5 bases in between. CDR1 is MNHNS, CDR2 SASEGT, per germline. CDR3 length: 12 amino acids. The time point here: persistent/refractory GD, antithyroid drugs over 5 years with positive TRAb. The TCR library used RNA extracted from PBMCs.

This sequence was found in a female donor with Graves disease. V and J are TRBV6-1 and TRBJ1-1, with D unresolved. This material consisted of peripheral blood mononuclear cells (PBMCs), taken when the disease was refractory, from a patient treated with antithyroid drugs. The CDR3 reads CASSRSNTEAFF. In DNA form, the CDR3 reads TGTGCCAGCAGTAGATCGAACACTGAAGCTTTCTTT.